The 11 T cell receptor beta chains in this list originate from one sample, sequenced in a study of blood T cell repertoires in COVID-19 (TCRdb year 2020). Library preparation employed the immunoSEQ multiplex PCR assay. TCRdb retrieved this table from immuneACCESS and kept in-frame rearrangements only. Not all clones are present; in checked studies, unresolved V genes account for under half, and no reason is known for the remainder. This sample comprises more than 200,000 clones, 70% to 90% of them detected only once. Of the sample, 2% to 2.5% is held by the ten largest clones. The sequenced sample was peripheral blood. These receptors were taken from a woman aged 40 to 55 who had recovered from COVID-19.

The gene calls are TRBV19 and TRBJ1-2; maybe TRBD1 (5 bases). With 2 bases removed from V and 3 bases from J, the gap between germline ends came to 10 bases. In germline, CDR1 is LNHDA, CDR2 SQIVND (reference sequence). The CDR3 extends over 14 amino acids. The CDR3 nucleotides are TGTGCCAGTAGTATATTAAGGGGCGACTATGGCTACACCTTC. Amino acids: CASSILRGDYGYTF. Based on the CDR3 plus reference TRBV19 and TRBJ1-2, the full variable domain is DGGITQSPKYLFRKEGQNVTLSCEQNLNHDAMYWYRQDPGQGLRLIYYSQIVNDFQKGDIAEGYSVSREKKESFPLTVTSAQKNPTAFYLCASSILRGDYGYTFGSGTRLTVV.

The J gene is TRBJ2-1, the V gene TRBV25-1; 8 nucleotides agree with TRBD1. V lost 3 bases, J lost 6 bases, and 7 bases stayed unmatched. The CDR3 length is 15 residues. Germline lookup yields CDR1 MGHDK and CDR2 SYGVNS. CDR3 DNA sequence: TGTGCCAGCAGTGATGGGCAGGGGGCACGCAATGAGCAGTTCTTC. It codes for CASSDGQGARNEQFF. The variable domain in full, with the rest retrieved from reference TRBV25-1 and TRBJ2-1, is EADIYQTPRYLVIGTGKKITLECSQTMGHDKMYWYQQDPGMELHLIHYSYGVNSTEKGDLSSESTVSRIRTEHFPLTLESARPSHTSQYLCASSDGQGARNEQFFGPGTRLTVL.

The chain couples TRBV6-2 or TRBV6-3 to TRBJ1-2; a weak D match, TRBD1 (6 bases). In germline, CDR1 is MNHEY, CDR2 SVGEGT. This CDR3 comprises 14 residues. The V gene lost 4 bases and the J gene lost 4 bases, with 13 bases spanning the gap. CDR3 nucleotides: TGTGCCAGCAGTTCGACCGACAGGAGCTATGGCTACACCTTC. Translated, it gives CASSSTDRSYGYTF.

The rearrangement uses TRBV4-2 and TRBJ1-2; no firm D call. CDR1 and CDR2 from the germline V gene are LGHNA and YNFKEQ. V shed 2 bases and J shed 7 bases, with 11 bases lying between them. There are 13 residues in the CDR3. The CDR3 DNA is TGTGCCAGCAGCCAAAGATCGGGGTCTGGCTACACCTTC. Amino acid sequence: CASSQRSGSGYTF.

The chain recombines TRBV9 with TRBJ1-1, with TRBD1 matching over 7 bases. Germline V CDR1 and CDR2: SGDLS, YYNGEE. CDR3 length equals 14 residues. The ends lost 0 bases at V and 3 bases at J; junction bases unmatched: 2. The CDR3 DNA reads as TGTGCCAGCAGCGTAGTCCAGGGGGACACTGAAGCTTTCTTT. It yields the protein CASSVVQGDTEAFF.

The CDR3 protein is CASSYLQGGTDTQYF. The CDR3 nucleotides are TGTGCCAGTAGTTATTTACAGGGGGGCACAGATACGCAGTATTTT. The chain couples TRBV19 to TRBJ2-3, with TRBD1 identical over 8 bases. The V segment lost 5 bases and the J segment 1 base; nucleotides outside the gene matches: 5. Looked up from germline, CDR1 is LNHDA and CDR2 is SQIVND (reference sequence). The CDR3 has 15 residues. Full variable domain (remainder filled in from reference TRBV19 and TRBJ2-3): DGGITQSPKYLFRKEGQNVTLSCEQNLNHDAMYWYRQDPGQGLRLIYYSQIVNDFQKGDIAEGYSVSREKKESFPLTVTSAQKNPTAFYLCASSYLQGGTDTQYFGPGTRLTVL.

This clone qualifies as medium-sized. CDR3 DNA sequence: TGCAGCGGCACCCCGACTAGCGTGGAGACCCAGTACTTC. This encodes CSGTPTSVETQYF. The chain combines TRBV29-1 with TRBJ2-5; 8 bases line up with TRBD2. The germline V gene encodes CDR1 SQVTM and CDR2 ANQGSEA. The J segment lost 5 bases and the V segment lost 7 bases, leaving 9 bases of the junction unmatched. The length of the CDR3 is 13 residues.

This chain joins TRBV19 and TRBJ2-7; perhaps TRBD1 as D (5 bases). Trimming took 3 bases from V and 2 from J, leaving 11 bases between them. Germline V CDR1 and CDR2: LNHDA, SQIVND (reference sequence). CDR3 size: 14 residues. The CDR3 sequence: CASSMERGPYEQYF. The CDR3 DNA reads TGTGCCAGTAGTATGGAAAGGGGCCCCTACGAGCAGTACTTC. The full variable domain, with the rest looked up from reference TRBV19 and TRBJ2-7, is DGGITQSPKYLFRKEGQNVTLSCEQNLNHDAMYWYRQDPGQGLRLIYYSQIVNDFQKGDIAEGYSVSREKKESFPLTVTSAQKNPTAFYLCASSMERGPYEQYFGPGTRLTVT.

This rearrangement joins TRBV28 to TRBJ2-7, with 7 nucleotides matching TRBD1. In germline, CDR1 is MDHEN, CDR2 SYDVKM. V lost 6 bases to trimming and J lost 4 bases; unmatched junction nucleotides: 12. There are 15 residues in the CDR3. CDR3 DNA: TGTGCCAGCAGCCTCCCCGGGGCAGGGGGTTACGAGCAGTACTTC. It specifies CASSLPGAGGYEQYF.

The rearrangement joins TRBV30 to TRBJ2-7; a possible D gene is TRBD1 (5 bases). The germline V gene has CDR1 GTSNPN and CDR2 SVGIG (reference sequence). The CDR3 totals 12 residues. V lost 5 bases and J lost 0, with 8 bases in between. The CDR3 loop is CAWGQGSYEQYF. The CDR3 bases are TGTGCCTGGGGCCAGGGCTCCTACGAGCAGTACTTC.

The chain combines TRBV7-9 with TRBJ2-1, with 12 nucleotides matching TRBD1. J was trimmed by 8 bases and V by 5 bases; bases with no gene match: 7. Germline-derived CDR1 and CDR2 are SEHNR and FQNEAQ (reference sequence). CDR3 length equals 15 residues. The CDR3 protein is CASSRGTGGGDEQFF. The CDR3 nucleotides read TGTGCCAGCAGCCGAGGGACAGGGGGCGGGGATGAGCAGTTCTTC.